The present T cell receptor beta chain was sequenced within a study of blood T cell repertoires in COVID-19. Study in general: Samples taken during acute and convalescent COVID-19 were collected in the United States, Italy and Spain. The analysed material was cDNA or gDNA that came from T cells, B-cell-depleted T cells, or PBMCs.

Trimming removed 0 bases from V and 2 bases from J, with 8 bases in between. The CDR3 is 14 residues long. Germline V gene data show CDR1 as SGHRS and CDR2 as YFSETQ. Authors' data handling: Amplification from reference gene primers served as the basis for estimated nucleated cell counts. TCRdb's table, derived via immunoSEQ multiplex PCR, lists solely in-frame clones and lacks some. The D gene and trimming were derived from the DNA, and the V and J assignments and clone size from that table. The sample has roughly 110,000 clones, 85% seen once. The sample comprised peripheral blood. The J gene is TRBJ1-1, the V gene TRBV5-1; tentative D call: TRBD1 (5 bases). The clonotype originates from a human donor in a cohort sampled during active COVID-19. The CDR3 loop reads CASSLAGPNTEAFF. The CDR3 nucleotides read TGCGCCAGCAGCTTGGCAGGGCCAAACACTGAAGCTTTCTTT.